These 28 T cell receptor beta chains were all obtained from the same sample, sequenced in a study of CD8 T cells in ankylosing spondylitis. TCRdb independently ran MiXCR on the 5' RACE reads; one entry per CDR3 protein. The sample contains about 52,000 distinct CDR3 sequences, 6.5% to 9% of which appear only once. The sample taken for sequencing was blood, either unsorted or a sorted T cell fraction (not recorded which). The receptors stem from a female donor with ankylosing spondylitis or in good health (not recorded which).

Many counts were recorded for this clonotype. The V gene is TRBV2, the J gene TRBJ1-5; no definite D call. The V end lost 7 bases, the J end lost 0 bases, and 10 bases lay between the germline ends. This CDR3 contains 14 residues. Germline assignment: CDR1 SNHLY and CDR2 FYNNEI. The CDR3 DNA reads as TGTGCCAGCACGCAGGTATATAGCAATCAGCCCCAGCATTTT. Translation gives CASTQVYSNQPQHF.

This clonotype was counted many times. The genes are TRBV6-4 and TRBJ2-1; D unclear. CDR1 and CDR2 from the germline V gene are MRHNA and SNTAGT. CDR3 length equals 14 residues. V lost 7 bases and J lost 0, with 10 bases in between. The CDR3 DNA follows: TGTGCCAGCAACAGCCAGTCCTCCTACAATGAGCAGTTCTTC. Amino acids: CASNSQSSYNEQFF.

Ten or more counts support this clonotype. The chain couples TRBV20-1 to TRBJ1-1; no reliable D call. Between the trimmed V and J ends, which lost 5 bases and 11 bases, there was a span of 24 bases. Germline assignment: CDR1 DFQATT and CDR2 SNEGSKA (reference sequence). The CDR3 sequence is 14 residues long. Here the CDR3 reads CSAGRGWIGDGAFF. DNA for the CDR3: TGCAGTGCTGGAAGAGGTTGGATCGGGGATGGGGCTTTCTTT.

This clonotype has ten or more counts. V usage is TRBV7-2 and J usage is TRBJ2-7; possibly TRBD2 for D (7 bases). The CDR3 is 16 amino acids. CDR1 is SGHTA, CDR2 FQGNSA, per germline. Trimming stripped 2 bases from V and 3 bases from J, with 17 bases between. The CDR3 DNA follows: TGTGCCAGCAGCTTATCTTCGTTCGGGGGGCTCTACGAGCAGTACGTC. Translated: CASSLSSFGGLYEQYV.

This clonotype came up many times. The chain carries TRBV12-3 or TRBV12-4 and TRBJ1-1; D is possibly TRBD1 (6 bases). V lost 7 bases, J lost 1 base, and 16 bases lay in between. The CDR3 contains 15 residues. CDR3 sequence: CASTGGGQGNTEAFF. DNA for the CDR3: TGTGCCAGCACTGGGGGCGGGCAGGGGAACACTGAAGCTTTCTTT.

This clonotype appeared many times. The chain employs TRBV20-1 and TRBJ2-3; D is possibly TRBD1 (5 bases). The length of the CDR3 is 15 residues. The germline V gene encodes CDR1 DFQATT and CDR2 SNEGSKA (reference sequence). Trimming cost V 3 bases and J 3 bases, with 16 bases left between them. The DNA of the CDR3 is TGCAGTGCTAGTTCTTTTAGGGCAGGGACAGATACGCAGTATTTT. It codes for CSASSFRAGTDTQYF.

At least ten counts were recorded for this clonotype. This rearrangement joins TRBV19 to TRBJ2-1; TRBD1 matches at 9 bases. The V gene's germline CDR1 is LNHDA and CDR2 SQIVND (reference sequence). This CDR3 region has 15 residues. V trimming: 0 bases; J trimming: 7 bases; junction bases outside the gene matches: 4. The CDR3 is CASSIDWTGANEQFF. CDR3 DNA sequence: TGTGCCAGTAGTATAGATTGGACAGGGGCAAATGAGCAGTTCTTC.

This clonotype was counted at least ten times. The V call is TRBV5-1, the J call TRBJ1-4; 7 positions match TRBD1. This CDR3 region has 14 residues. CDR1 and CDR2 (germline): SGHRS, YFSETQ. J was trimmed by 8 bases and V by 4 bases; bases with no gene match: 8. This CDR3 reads CASSTQGFEEKLFF. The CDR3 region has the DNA TGCGCCAGCAGCACACAGGGGTTCGAAGAAAAACTGTTTTTT.

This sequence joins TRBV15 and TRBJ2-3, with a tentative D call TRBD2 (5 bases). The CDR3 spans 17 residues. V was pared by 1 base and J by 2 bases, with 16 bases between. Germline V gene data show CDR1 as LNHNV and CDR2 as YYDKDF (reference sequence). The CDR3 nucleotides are TGTGCCACCAGCAGAGCGGCGGGCCGCGTGAACACAGATACGCAGTATTTT. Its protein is CATSRAAGRVNTDTQYF.

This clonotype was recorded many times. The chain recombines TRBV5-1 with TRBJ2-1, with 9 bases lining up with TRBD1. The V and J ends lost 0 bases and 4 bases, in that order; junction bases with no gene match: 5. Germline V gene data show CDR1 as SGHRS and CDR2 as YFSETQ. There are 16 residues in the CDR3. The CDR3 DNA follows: TGCGCCAGCAGCTTGGGGGGACAGGGAAATTACAATGAGCAGTTCTTC. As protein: CASSLGGQGNYNEQFF. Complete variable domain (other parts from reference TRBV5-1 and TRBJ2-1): KAGVTQTPRYLIKTRGQQVTLSCSPISGHRSVSWYQQTPGQGLQFLFEYFSETQRNKGNFPGRFSGRQFSNSRSEMNVSTLELGDSALYLCASSLGGQGNYNEQFFGPGTRLTVL.

Here the CDR3 reads CASSSLRRGPTGELFF. The CDR3 coding sequence is TGTGCCAGCAGCTCCCTTAGGCGAGGGCCCACCGGGGAGCTGTTTTTT. The chain uses TRBV7-1 and TRBJ2-2, with D maybe TRBD2 (5 bases). TRBV7-1 is sorted into the ORF group, with uncertain function. CDR3 length: 16 amino acids. V was clipped by 3 bases and J by 4 bases, with 15 bases between them.

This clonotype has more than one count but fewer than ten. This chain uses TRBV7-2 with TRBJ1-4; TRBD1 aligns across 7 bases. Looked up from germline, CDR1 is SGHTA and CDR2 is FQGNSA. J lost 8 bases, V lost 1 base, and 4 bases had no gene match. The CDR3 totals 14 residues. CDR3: CASSLGQGGEKLFF. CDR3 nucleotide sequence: TGTGCCAGCAGCTTAGGACAGGGCGGCGAAAAACTGTTTTTT.

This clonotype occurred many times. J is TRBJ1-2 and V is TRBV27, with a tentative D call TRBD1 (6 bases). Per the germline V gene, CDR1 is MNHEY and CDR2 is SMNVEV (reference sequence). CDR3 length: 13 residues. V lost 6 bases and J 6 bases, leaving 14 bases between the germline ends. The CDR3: CASRAGDRNGYTF. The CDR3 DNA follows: TGTGCCAGCAGGGCAGGGGATAGGAATGGCTACACCTTC.

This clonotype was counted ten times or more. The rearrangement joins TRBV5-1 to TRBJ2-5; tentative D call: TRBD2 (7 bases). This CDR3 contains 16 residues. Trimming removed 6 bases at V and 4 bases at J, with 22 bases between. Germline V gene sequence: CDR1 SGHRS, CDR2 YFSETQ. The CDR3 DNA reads TGCGCCAGCAAGGACGGCGGGGGCCTCTGGGGAGAGACCCAGTACTTC. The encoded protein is CASKDGGGLWGETQYF.

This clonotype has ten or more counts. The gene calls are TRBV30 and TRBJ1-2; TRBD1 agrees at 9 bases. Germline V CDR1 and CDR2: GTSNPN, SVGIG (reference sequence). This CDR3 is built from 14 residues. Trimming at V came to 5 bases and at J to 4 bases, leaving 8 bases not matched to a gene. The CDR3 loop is CAWGGPTGGYGYTF. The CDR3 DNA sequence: TGTGCCTGGGGCGGCCCGACAGGGGGCTATGGCTACACCTTC.

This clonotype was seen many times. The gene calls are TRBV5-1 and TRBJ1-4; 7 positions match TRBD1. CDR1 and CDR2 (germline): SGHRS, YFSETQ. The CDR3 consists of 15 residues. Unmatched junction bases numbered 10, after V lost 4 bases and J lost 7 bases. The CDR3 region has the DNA TGCGCCAGCAGCCCTGGGACGGCAGGGGGTGAAAAACTGTTTTTT. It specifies CASSPGTAGGEKLFF.

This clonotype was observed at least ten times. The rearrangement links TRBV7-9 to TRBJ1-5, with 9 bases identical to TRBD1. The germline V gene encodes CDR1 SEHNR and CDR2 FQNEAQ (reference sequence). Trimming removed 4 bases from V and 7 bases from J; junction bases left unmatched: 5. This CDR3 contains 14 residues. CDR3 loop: CASSSGQGLQPQHF. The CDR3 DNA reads TGTGCCAGCAGCTCAGGACAGGGGTTACAGCCCCAGCATTTT.

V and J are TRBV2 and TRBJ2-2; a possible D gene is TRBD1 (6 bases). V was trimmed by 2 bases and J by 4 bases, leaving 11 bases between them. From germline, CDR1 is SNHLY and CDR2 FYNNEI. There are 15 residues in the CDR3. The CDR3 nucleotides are TGTGCCAGCAGTGAACAGGGGACCGCCACCGGGGAGCTGTTTTTT. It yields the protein CASSEQGTATGELFF.

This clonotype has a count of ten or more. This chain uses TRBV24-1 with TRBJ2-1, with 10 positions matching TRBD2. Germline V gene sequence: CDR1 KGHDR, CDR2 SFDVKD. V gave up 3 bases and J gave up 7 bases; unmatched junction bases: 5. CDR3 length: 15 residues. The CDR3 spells CATSDLRTSGNEQFF. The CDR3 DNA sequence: TGTGCCACCAGTGATCTTAGGACTAGCGGTAATGAGCAGTTCTTC.

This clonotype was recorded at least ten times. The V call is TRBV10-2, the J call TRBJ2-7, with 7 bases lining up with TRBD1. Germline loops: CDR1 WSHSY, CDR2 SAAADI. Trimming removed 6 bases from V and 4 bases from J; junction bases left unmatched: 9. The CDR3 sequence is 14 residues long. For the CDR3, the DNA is TGCGCCAGCAGCCCGGGACAGACCTTTTACGAGCAGTACGTC. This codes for CASSPGQTFYEQYV.

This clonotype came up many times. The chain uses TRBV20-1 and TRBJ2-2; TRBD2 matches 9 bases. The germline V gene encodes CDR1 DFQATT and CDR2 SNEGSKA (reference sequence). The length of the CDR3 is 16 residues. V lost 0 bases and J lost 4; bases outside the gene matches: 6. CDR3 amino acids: CSARDQSGGRTGELFF. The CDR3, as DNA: TGCAGTGCTAGAGATCAAAGCGGGGGGCGCACCGGGGAGCTGTTTTTT.

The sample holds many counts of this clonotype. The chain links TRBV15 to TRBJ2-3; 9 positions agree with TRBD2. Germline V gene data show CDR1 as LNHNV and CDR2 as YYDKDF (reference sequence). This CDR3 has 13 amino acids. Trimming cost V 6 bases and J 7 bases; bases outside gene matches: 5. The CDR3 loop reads CATSSGGINTQYF. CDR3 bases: TGTGCCACCAGTAGCGGGGGCATAAATACGCAGTATTTT.

This chain's CDR3 is CSASGGASYNEQFF. The DNA for the CDR3 is TGCAGTGCTAGTGGGGGGGCCTCCTACAATGAGCAGTTCTTC. This sequence joins TRBV20-1 and TRBJ2-1; a weak D match, TRBD2 (7 bases). CDR3 size: 14 residues. Germline-derived CDR1 and CDR2 are DFQATT and SNEGSKA (reference sequence). V was pared by 3 bases and J by 0 bases, with 9 bases between.

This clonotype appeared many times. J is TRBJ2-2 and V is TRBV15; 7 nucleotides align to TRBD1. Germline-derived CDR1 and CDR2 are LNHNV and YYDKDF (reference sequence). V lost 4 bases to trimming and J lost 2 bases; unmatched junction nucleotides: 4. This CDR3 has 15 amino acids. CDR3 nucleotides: TGTGCCACCAGCATGGGACAGCCTAACACCGGGGAGCTGTTTTTT. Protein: CATSMGQPNTGELFF.

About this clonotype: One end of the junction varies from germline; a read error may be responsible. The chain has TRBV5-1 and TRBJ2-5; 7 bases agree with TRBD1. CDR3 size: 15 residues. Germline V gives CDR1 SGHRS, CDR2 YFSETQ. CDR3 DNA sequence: TGCGCCAGCAGCTTGGGGACAGGTCGACAAGGGACCCAGTACTTC. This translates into CASSLGTGRQGTQYF.

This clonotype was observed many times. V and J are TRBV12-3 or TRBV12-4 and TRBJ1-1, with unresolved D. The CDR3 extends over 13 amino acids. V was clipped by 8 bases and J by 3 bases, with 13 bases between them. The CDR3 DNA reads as TGTGCCAGCCAATTATGGGGTTACACTGAAGCTTTCTTT. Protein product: CASQLWGYTEAFF.

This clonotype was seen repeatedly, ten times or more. Written as DNA, the CDR3 is TGTGCCAGCAGCCAGTCTTCGGGGGCCTACAATGAGCAGTTCTTC. Amino acid sequence: CASSQSSGAYNEQFF. The rearrangement uses TRBV7-3 and TRBJ2-1; tentatively, D is TRBD2 (6 bases). Deletions cut 5 bases from V and 2 bases from J, with 13 bases between. The length of the CDR3 is 15 residues. Per germline, CDR1 SGHTA and CDR2 FQGTGA.

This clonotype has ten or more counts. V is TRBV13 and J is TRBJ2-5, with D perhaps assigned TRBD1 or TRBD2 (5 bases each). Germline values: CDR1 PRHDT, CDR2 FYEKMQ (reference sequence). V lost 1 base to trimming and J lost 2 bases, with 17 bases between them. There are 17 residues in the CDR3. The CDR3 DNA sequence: TGTGCCAGCAGCTTAGACAGGCCACCTCGGAGGCAAGAGACCCAGTACTTC. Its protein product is CASSLDRPPRRQETQYF.